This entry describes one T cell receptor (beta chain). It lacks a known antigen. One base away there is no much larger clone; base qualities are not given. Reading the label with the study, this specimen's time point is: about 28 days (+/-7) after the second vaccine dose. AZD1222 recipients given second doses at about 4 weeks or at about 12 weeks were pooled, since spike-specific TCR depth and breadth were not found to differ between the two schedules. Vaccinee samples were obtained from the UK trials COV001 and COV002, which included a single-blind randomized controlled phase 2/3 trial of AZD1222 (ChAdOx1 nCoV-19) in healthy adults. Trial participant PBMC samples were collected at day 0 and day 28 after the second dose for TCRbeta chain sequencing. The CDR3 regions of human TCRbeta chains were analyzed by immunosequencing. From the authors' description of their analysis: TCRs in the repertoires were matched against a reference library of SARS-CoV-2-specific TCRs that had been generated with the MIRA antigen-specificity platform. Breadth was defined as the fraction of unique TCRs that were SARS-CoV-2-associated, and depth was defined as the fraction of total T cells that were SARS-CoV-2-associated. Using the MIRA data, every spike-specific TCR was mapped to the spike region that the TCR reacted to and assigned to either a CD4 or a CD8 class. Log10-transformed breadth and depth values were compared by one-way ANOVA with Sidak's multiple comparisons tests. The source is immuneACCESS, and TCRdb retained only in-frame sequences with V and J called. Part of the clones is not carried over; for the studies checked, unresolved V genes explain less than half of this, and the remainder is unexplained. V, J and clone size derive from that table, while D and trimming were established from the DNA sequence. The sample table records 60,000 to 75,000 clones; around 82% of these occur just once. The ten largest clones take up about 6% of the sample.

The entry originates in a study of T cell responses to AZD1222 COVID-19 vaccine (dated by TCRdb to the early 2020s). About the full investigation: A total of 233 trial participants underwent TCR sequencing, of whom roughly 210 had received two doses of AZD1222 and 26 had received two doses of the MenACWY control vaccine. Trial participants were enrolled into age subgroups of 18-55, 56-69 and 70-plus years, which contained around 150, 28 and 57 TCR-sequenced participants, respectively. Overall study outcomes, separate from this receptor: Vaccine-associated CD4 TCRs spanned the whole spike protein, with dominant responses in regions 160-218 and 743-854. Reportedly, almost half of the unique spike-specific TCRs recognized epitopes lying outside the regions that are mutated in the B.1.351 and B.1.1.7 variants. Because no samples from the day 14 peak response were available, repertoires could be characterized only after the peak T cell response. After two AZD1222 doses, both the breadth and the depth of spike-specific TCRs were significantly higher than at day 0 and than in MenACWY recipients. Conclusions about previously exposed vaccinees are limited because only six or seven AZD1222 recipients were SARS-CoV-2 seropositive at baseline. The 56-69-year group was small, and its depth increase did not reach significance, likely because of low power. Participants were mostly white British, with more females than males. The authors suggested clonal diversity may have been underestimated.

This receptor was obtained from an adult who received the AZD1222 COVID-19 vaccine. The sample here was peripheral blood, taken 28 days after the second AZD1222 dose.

CDR3 sequence: CASSLWSSYEQYF. At the DNA level, the sequence is TGTGCCAGCAGCCTATGGTCCTCCTACGAGCAGTACTTC. Recombination joined TRBV5-4 with TRBJ2-7; a confident D gene designation cannot be given. The germline V gene (reference sequence) provides CDR1 SGHNT and CDR2 YYREEE. V and J are truncated by 4 bases and 0 bases respectively, leaving an intervening sequence of 8 bases. The CDR3 holds 13 amino acids from the cysteine to the phenylalanine. The entry retains the CDR3 DNA only, 39 bases that are in frame from base 1.